This TCR beta chain was sequenced during a study of blood T cell repertoires in COVID-19. Sequenced by immunoSEQ multiplex PCR; TCRdb stores in-frame clones only, minus some. Of tens of thousands of clones in the sample, roughly nine tenths are singletons; the top ten hold around 46%. The sequence came from a woman aged 55 to 70 with COVID-19, enrolled during active disease. Sequences were obtained from peripheral blood.

DNA of the CDR3: TGTGCCAGCTCACCACGGGACAGGGAGACCCAGTACTTC. The encoded protein is CASSPRDRETQYF. This chain uses TRBV18 with TRBJ2-5; 8 bases map to TRBD1. The CDR3 has 13 residues. The V and J ends lost 1 base and 5 bases, in that order; junction bases with no gene match: 0. Germline CDR1 reads KGHSH; CDR2 reads LQKENI.